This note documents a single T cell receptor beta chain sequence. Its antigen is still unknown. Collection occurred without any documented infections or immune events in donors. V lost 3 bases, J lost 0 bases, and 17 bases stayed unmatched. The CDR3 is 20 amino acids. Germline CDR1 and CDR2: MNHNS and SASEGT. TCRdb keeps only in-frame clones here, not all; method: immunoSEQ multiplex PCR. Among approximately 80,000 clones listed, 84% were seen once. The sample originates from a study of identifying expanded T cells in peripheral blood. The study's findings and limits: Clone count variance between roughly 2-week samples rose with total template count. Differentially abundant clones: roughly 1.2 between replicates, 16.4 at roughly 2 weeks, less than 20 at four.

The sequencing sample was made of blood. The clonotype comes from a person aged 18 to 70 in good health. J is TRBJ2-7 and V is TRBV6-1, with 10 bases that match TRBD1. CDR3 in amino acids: CASSEVSRDRGAAVSYEQYF. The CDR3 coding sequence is TGTGCCAGCAGTGAGGTTTCCCGGGACAGGGGAGCGGCCGTCTCCTACGAGCAGTACTTC.